Detailed here is one TCR beta chain. Its specificity is not known. The source of the sample is a study of cytotoxic CD8 clonotypes in ibrutinib-treated CLL. Broader study findings: The study found baseline clonality above age-matched healthy donors, tracking circulating CD8+ T-cell counts. A rise in clonality was seen at ibrutinib response, and a fall back toward baseline was seen at progression. Sustained-remission and progressing patients' sampling times differed.

Assay used: immunoSEQ multiplex PCR; TCRdb lists only in-frame clones, some missing. The table shows about 160,000 clones, with under 90% occurring only once. CDR3 size: 14 residues. V was cut by 2 bases and J by 3 bases, with 9 bases left in between. The V gene's germline CDR1 is SGHDT and CDR2 YYEEEE. The material sequenced was PBMCs, taken after 24 months of ibrutinib treatment. This TCR derives from a human donor with chronic lymphocytic leukemia. The chain employs TRBV5-6 and TRBJ2-1, with a weak D call TRBD1 (6 bases). CDR3 sequence (DNA): TGTGCCAGCAGCTTAGACAGGTACTACAATGAGCAGTTCTTC. Protein product: CASSLDRYYNEQFF.